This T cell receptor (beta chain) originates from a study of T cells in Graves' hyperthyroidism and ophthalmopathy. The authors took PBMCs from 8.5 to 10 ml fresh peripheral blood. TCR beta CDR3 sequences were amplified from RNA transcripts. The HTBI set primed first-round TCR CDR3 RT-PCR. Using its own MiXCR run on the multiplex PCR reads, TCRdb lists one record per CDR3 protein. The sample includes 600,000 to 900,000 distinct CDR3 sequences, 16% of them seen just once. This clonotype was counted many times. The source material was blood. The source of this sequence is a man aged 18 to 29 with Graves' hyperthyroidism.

CDR3 sequence: CASSYGPAFEQYF. CDR3 nucleotides: TGTGCCAGCAGTTACGGACCGGCCTTTGAGCAGTACTTC. The J gene is TRBJ2-7, the V gene TRBV6-5; D call uncertain. Trimming cost V 2 bases and J 7 bases, with 12 bases left between them. In germline, CDR1 is MNHEY, CDR2 SVGAGI. There are 13 residues in the CDR3.